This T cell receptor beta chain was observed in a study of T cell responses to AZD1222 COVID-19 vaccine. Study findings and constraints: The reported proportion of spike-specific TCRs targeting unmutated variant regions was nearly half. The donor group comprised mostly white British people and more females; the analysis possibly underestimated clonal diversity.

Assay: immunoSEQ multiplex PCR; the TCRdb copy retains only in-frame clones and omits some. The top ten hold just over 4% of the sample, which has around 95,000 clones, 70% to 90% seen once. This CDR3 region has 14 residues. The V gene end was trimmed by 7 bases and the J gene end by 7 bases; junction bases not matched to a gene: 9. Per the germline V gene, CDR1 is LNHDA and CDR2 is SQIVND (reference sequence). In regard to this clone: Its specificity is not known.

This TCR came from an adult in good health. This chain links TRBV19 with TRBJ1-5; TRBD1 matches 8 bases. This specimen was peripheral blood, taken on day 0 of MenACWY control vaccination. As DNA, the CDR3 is TGTGCCAGTACGCCCGGGACAGGATACCAGCCCCAGCATTTT. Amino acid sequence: CASTPGTGYQPQHF.